This is a list of T cell receptor beta chains from one sample in a study of blood T cell repertoires in COVID-19. Sequencing used immunoSEQ multiplex PCR; TCRdb keeps in-frame clones, though not all of them. Of roughly 200,000 clones listed, approximately 84% were seen once; the top ten hold over 6%. Sequences were obtained from peripheral blood. The receptors come from a woman of 80 years or more with COVID-19, enrolled during active disease. CDR3s include the opening cysteine and the closing phenylalanine or tryptophan.

v_call cdr3_aa
TRBV11-2 CASSLGTGVGAFF
TRBV5-1 CARTGQGGEQYF
TRBV27 CASRQVNTEAFF
TRBV3-1/TRBV3-2 CASSSQGGEKLFF
TRBV18 CASSPGGGNEQFF
TRBV11-2 CASSLDGGPPYEQYF
TRBV5-4 CASSSGQGHNYGYTF
TRBV5-1 CASSAGTPTYGYTF
TRBV6-5 CASSTGTGSRAIYF
TRBV19 CASMYSQHYGYTF
TRBV21-1 CASSRQVHGAKNIQYF
TRBV19 CASSRLAGPLETQYF
TRBV7-8 CASSQRDSYYTF
TRBV27 CASSPHPRVQGTQYF
TRBV18 CASSPLQGFTDTQYF
TRBV3-1/TRBV3-2 CASRPRQGAHGELFF
TRBV18 CASSGSRGGNTIYF
TRBV27 CASRFLNRQPQHF
TRBV7-8 CASSLPGAGEAFF
TRBV19 CASSSDRGLSSPLHF
TRBV7-2 CASSPMTGVRGALFF
TRBV18 CASSPLGTSQETQYF